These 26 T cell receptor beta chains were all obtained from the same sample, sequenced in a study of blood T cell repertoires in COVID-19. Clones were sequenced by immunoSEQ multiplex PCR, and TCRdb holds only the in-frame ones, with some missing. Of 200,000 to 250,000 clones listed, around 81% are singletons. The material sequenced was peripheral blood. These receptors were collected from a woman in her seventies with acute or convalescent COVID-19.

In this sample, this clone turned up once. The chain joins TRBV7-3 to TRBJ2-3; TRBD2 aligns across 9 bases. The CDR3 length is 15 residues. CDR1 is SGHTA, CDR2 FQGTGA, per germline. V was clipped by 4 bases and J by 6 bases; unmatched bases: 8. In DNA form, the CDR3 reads TGTGCCAGCAGCTCTTCGGCGGGAGGGCTGGATACGCAGTATTTT. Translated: CASSSSAGGLDTQYF.

CDR3: CASSFDRNTEAFF. The CDR3 region has the DNA TGTGCCAGCAGTTTTGACAGGAACACTGAAGCTTTCTTT. The rearrangement links TRBV28 to TRBJ1-1; maybe TRBD1 (5 bases). The V gene lost 3 bases and the J gene lost 1 base, with 6 bases spanning the gap. The CDR3 loop spans 13 amino acids. CDR1 and CDR2 from the germline V gene are MDHEN and SYDVKM.

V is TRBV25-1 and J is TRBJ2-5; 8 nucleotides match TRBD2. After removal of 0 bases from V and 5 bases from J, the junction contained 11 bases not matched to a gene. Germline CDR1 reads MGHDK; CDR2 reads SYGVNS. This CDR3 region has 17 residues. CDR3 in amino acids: CASSEYGSGSNMETQYF. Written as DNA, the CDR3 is TGTGCCAGCAGTGAATATGGCAGCGGGAGTAATATGGAGACCCAGTACTTC.

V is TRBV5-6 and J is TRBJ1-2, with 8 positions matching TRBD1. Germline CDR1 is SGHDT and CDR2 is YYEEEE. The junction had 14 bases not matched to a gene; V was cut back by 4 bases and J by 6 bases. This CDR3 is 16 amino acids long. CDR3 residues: CASSLDRGSGLNGYTF. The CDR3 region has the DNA TGTGCCAGCAGCCTCGACAGGGGATCGGGGTTAAATGGCTACACCTTC.

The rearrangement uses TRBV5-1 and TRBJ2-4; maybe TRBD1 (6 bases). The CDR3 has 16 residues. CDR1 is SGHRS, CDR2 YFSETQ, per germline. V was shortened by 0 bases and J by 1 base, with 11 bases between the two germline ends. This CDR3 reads CASSLEGVRAKNIQYF. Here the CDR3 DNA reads TGCGCCAGCAGCTTGGAGGGGGTGAGGGCCAAAAACATTCAGTACTTC.

CDR3 region: CASSRGQGYGYTF. The CDR3 nucleotides are TGTGCCAGCAGCCGGGGACAGGGGTATGGCTACACCTTC. The rearrangement links TRBV3-1 (or the pseudogene TRBV3-2) to TRBJ1-2, with 10 bases aligning to TRBD1. CDR3 length: 13 amino acids. With V trimmed by 4 bases and J by 5 bases, 1 base remained unmatched. Germline values: CDR1 LGHDT, CDR2 YNNKEL (reference sequence).

The CDR3 sequence: CASSLVQGNAEQYF. CDR3 DNA: TGCGCCAGCAGCTTGGTTCAGGGTAACGCCGAGCAGTACTTC. This rearrangement joins TRBV5-1 to TRBJ2-7; D perhaps matches TRBD1 (5 bases). The CDR3 spans 14 residues. Germline loops: CDR1 SGHRS, CDR2 YFSETQ. The V gene lost 0 bases and the J gene lost 6 bases, with 13 bases spanning the gap.

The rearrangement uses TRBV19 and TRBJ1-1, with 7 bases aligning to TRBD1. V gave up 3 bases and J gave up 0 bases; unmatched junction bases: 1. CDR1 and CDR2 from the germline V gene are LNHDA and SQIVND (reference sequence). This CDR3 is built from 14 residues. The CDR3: CASSITGVNTEAFF. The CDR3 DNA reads TGTGCCAGTAGTATTACAGGGGTGAACACTGAAGCTTTCTTT. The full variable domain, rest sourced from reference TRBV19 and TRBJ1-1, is DGGITQSPKYLFRKEGQNVTLSCEQNLNHDAMYWYRQDPGQGLRLIYYSQIVNDFQKGDIAEGYSVSREKKESFPLTVTSAQKNPTAFYLCASSITGVNTEAFFGQGTRLTVV.

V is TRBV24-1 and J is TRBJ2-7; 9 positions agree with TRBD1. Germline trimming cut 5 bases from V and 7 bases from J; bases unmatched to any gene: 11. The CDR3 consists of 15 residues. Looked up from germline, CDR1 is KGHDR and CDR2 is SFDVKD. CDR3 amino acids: CATSAHGTGKFEQYF. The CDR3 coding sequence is TGTGCCACCAGTGCCCACGGGACAGGGAAGTTTGAGCAGTACTTC.

The CDR3: CAWRGGQTSEAFF. DNA for the CDR3: TGTGCCTGGAGGGGGGGACAGACAAGTGAAGCTTTCTTT. V usage is TRBV30 and J usage is TRBJ1-1, with 7 bases that match TRBD1. Germline assignment: CDR1 GTSNPN and CDR2 SVGIG (reference sequence). The CDR3 spans 13 residues. J lost 7 bases, V lost 3 bases, and 8 bases had no gene match. The full variable domain, completed using reference TRBV30 and TRBJ1-1, is SQTIHQWPATLVQPVGSPLSLECTVEGTSNPNLYWYRQAAGRGLQLLFYSVGIGQISSEVPQNLSASRPQDRQFILSSKKLLLSDSGFYLCAWRGGQTSEAFFGQGTRLTVV.

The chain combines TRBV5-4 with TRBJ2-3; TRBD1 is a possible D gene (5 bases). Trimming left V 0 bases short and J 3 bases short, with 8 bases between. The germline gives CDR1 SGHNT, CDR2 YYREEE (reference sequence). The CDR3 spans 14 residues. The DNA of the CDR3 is TGTGCCAGCAGCTTGGGGGGCATAACAGATACGCAGTATTTT. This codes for CASSLGGITDTQYF. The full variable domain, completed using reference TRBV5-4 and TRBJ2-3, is ETGVTQSPTHLIKTRGQQVTLRCSSQSGHNTVSWYQQALGQGPQFIFQYYREEENGRGNFPPRFSGLQFPNYSSELNVNALELDDSALYLCASSLGGITDTQYFGPGTRLTVL.

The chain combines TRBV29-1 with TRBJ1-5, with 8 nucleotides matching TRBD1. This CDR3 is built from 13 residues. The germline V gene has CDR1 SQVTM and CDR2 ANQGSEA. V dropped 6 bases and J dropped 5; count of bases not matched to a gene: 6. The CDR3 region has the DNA TGCAGCGTCTCGACAGGGGCTGATCAGCCCCAGCATTTT. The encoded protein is CSVSTGADQPQHF.

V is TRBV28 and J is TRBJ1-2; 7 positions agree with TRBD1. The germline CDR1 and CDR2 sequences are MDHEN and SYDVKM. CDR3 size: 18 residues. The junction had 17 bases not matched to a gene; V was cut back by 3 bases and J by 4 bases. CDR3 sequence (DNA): TGTGCCAGCAGTTTTGAGTACAGGGGCCATCCCCGCCCCTATGGCTACACCTTC. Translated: CASSFEYRGHPRPYGYTF.

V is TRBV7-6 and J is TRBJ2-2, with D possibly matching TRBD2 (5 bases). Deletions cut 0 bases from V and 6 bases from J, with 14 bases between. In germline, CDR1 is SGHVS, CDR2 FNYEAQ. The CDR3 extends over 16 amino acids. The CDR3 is CASSLASGGASGELFF. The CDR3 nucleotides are TGTGCCAGCAGCTTAGCTTCCGGAGGAGCCTCCGGGGAGCTGTTTTTT.

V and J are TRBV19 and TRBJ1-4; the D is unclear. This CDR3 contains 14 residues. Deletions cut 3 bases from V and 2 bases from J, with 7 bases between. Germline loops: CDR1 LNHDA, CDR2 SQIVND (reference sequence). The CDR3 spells CASSIGRTNEKLFF. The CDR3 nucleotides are TGTGCCAGTAGTATCGGTCGGACTAATGAAAAACTGTTTTTT.

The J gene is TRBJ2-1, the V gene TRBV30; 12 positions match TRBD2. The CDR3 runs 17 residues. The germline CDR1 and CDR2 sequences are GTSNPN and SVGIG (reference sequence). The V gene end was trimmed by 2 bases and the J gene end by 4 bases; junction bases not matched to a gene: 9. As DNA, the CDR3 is TGTGCCTGGAGTTGGGGTCGGACTAGCGGGAATTACAATGAGCAGTTCTTC. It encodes CAWSWGRTSGNYNEQFF. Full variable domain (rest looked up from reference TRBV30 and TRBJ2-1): SQTIHQWPATLVQPVGSPLSLECTVEGTSNPNLYWYRQAAGRGLQLLFYSVGIGQISSEVPQNLSASRPQDRQFILSSKKLLLSDSGFYLCAWSWGRTSGNYNEQFFGPGTRLTVL.

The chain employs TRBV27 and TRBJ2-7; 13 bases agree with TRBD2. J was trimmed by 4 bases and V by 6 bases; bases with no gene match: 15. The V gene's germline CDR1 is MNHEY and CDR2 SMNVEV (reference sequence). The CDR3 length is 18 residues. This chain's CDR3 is CASRRGLAGSSQSYEQYF. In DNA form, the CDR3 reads TGTGCCAGCAGGAGGGGACTAGCGGGATCGTCTCAGAGTTACGAGCAGTACTTC.

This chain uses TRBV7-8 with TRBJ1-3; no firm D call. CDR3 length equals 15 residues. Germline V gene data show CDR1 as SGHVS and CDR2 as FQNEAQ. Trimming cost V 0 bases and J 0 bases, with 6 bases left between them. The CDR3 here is CASSLASFSGNTIYF. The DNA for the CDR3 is TGTGCCAGCAGCTTAGCCAGTTTCTCTGGAAACACCATATATTTT.

The CDR3 loop is CASRASGSPMGFF. The DNA of the CDR3 is TGCGCCAGCAGGGCTAGCGGCTCTCCCATGGGGTTCTTC. The chain combines TRBV5-1 with TRBJ2-1; TRBD2 matches at 7 bases. CDR3 length: 13 amino acids. Germline loops: CDR1 SGHRS, CDR2 YFSETQ. Germline trimming cut 5 bases from V and 15 bases from J; bases unmatched to any gene: 14. Based on the CDR3 plus reference TRBV5-1 and TRBJ2-1, the full variable domain is KAGVTQTPRYLIKTRGQQVTLSCSPISGHRSVSWYQQTPGQGLQFLFEYFSETQRNKGNFPGRFSGRQFSNSRSEMNVSTLELGDSALYLCASRASGSPMGFFGPGTRLTVL.

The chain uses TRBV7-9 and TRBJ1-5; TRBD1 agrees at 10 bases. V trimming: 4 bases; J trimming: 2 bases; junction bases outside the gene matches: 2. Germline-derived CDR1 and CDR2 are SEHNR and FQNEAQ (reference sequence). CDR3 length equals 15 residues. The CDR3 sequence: CASSSGTGGNQPQHF. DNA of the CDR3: TGTGCCAGCAGCTCCGGGACAGGGGGCAATCAGCCCCAGCATTTT.

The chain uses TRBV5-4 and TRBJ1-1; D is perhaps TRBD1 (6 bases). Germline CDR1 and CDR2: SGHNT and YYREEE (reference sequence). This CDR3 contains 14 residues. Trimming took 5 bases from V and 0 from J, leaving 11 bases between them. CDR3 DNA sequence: TGTGCCAGCAGGACGACAGGAATGAACACTGAAGCTTTCTTT. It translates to CASRTTGMNTEAFF.

DNA of the CDR3: TGTGCCAGCAGCTTGTATACGGTGAACACTGAAGCTTTCTTT. Translated: CASSLYTVNTEAFF. The J gene is TRBJ1-1, the V gene TRBV5-5; no firm D call. Trimming removed 1 base from V and 0 bases from J, with 7 bases in between. Germline V gives CDR1 SGHKS, CDR2 YYEKEE (reference sequence). The CDR3 sequence is 14 residues long.

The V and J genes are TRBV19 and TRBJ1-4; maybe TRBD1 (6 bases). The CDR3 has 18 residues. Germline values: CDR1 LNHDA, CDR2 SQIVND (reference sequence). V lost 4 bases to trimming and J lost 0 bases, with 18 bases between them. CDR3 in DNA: TGTGCCAGTAGTAAGGACAGCAGGTCGGGTGCAACTAATGAAAAACTGTTTTTT. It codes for CASSKDSRSGATNEKLFF.

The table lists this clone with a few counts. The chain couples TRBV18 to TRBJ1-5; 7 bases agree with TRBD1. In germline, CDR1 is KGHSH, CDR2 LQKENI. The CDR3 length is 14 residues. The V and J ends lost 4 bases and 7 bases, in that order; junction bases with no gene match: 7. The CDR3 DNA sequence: TGTGCCAGCTCACAGGGTCTAGGGGGCCAGCCCCAGCATTTT. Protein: CASSQGLGGQPQHF.

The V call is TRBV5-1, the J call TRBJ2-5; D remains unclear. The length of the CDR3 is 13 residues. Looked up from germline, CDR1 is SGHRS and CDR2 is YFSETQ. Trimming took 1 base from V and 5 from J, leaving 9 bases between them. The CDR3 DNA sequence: TGCGCCAGCAGCTTGTCAGAAGCGGAGACCCAGTACTTC. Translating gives CASSLSEAETQYF.

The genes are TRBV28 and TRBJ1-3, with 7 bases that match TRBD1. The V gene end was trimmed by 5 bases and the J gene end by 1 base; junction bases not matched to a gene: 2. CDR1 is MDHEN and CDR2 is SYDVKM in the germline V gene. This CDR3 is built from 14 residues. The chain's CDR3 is CASSLTGSGNTIYF. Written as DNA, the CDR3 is TGTGCCAGCAGTCTGACAGGGTCTGGAAACACCATATATTTT.